The clone carrying this TCR beta chain was seen many times. The sample is drawn from a study of T cells in Graves' hyperthyroidism and ophthalmopathy. V was pared by 7 bases and J by 4 bases, with 16 bases between. This CDR3 has 14 amino acids. In germline, CDR1 is SNHLY, CDR2 FYNNEI. Amplified TCR beta CDR3 regions derived from RNA transcripts. TCR CDR3 underwent first-round RT-PCR with the HTBI primer set. TCRdb redid the calling of the multiplex PCR reads with MiXCR, one entry per CDR3 protein. The sample includes some 620,000 distinct CDR3 sequences, roughly 16% seen only once; the top ten take about 3.8%. Diagnostic assessment was based on clinical symptoms, serum thyroxine and TRAb, thyroid ultrasound and orbital computed tomography.

This sequence joins TRBV2 and TRBJ2-5, with D tentatively TRBD1 (6 bases). This clonotype was obtained from a young woman with Graves' hyperthyroidism. Source material: blood. As DNA, the CDR3 is TGTGCCAGCACCCTACAACAGGGAGTAGAGACCCAGTACTTC. It encodes CASTLQQGVETQYF.